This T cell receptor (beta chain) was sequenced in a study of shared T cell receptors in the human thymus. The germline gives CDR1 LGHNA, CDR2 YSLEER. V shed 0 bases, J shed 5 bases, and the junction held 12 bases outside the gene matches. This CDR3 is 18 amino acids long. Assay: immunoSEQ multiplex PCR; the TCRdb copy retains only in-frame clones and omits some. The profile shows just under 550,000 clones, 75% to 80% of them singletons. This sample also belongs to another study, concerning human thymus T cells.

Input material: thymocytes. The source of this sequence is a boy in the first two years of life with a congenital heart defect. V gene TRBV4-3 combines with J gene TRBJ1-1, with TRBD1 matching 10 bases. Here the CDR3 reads CASSQESGQGEERTEAFF. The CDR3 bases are TGCGCCAGCAGCCAAGAGAGTGGACAGGGGGAGGAAAGGACTGAAGCTTTCTTT.